These 21 T cell receptor beta chains came from one sample sequenced in a study of blood T cell repertoires in COVID-19. TCRdb's table, derived via immunoSEQ multiplex PCR, lists solely in-frame clones and lacks some. This table has tens of thousands of clones, about 86% appearing once. The sequenced sample consisted of peripheral blood. Receptors originate from a woman over 75 with acute or convalescent COVID-19.

The rearrangement links TRBV13 to TRBJ2-7, with 9 positions matching TRBD1. The CDR3 has 16 residues. CDR1 is PRHDT and CDR2 is FYEKMQ in the germline V gene (reference sequence). The J segment lost 3 bases and the V segment lost 7 bases, leaving 13 bases of the junction unmatched. The CDR3 bases are TGTGCCAGCACCGTCCGGGACAGGGTCAGCCGCTACGAGCAGTACTTC. It translates to CASTVRDRVSRYEQYF.

The chain has TRBV28 and TRBJ1-6; D remains unclear. The CDR3 covers 16 residues. V was trimmed by 3 bases and J by 5 bases, leaving 14 bases between them. Germline V lookup: CDR1 MDHEN, CDR2 SYDVKM. CDR3 in DNA: TGTGCCAGCAGTTTGGCACCCTACTACCATAATTCACCCCTCCACTTT. Encoded protein: CASSLAPYYHNSPLHF.

This clone was found once. The chain joins TRBV7-6 to TRBJ2-1; 13 bases line up with TRBD2. After removal of 7 bases from V and 8 bases from J, the junction contained 8 bases not matched to a gene. The CDR3 has 15 amino acids. Germline V CDR1 and CDR2: SGHVS, FNYEAQ. CDR3 amino acids: CASTTSGGALDEQFF. The CDR3 DNA follows: TGTGCCAGCACAACTAGCGGGGGGGCTTTAGATGAGCAGTTCTTC. Using reference TRBV7-6 and TRBJ2-1 for the parts outside the CDR3, the full variable domain is GAGVSQSPRYKVTKRGQDVALRCDPISGHVSLYWYRQALGQGPEFLTYFNYEAQQDKSGLPNDRFSAERPEGSISTLTIQRTEQRDSAMYRCASTTSGGALDEQFFGPGTRLTVL.

The V call is TRBV5-5, the J call TRBJ2-7, with D perhaps matching TRBD2 (5 bases). Trimming took off 0 bases at V and 7 bases at J, with 11 bases between the two ends. Germline loops: CDR1 SGHKS, CDR2 YYEKEE (reference sequence). This CDR3 spans 13 amino acids. Here the CDR3 reads CASSLGVSGEQYF. CDR3 DNA sequence: TGTGCCAGCAGCTTGGGAGTCTCGGGGGAGCAGTACTTC.

The rearrangement joins TRBV7-6 to TRBJ1-2, with 7 bases matching TRBD1. The CDR3 length is 15 residues. The V segment lost 1 base and the J segment 5 bases; nucleotides outside the gene matches: 7. Germline CDR1 reads SGHVS; CDR2 reads FNYEAQ. CDR3 in amino acids: CASSLERGGGYGYTF. The CDR3 bases are TGTGCCAGCAGCTTAGAGAGAGGGGGCGGGTATGGCTACACCTTC.

The chain recombines TRBV3-1 (or the pseudogene TRBV3-2) with TRBJ1-5; D might be TRBD1 (5 bases). Germline V gives CDR1 LGHDT, CDR2 YNNKEL (reference sequence). The V and J ends lost 2 bases and 6 bases respectively, with 8 bases between them. The CDR3 runs 13 residues. The CDR3 region has the DNA TGTGCCAGCAGCCAACAGGGTGGTCAGCCCCAGCATTTT. This encodes CASSQQGGQPQHF.

This chain links TRBV5-1 with TRBJ2-7, with 7 bases aligning to TRBD1. The CDR3 consists of 15 residues. In germline, CDR1 is SGHRS, CDR2 YFSETQ. V lost 5 bases and J lost 0; bases outside the gene matches: 8. In DNA form, the CDR3 reads TGCGCCAGCAGTGGACCGGGACAGAACTCCTACGAGCAGTACTTC. As protein: CASSGPGQNSYEQYF.

V usage is TRBV18 and J usage is TRBJ2-7, with TRBD1 as a possible D gene (6 bases). This CDR3 comprises 13 residues. The germline V gene encodes CDR1 KGHSH and CDR2 LQKENI. V was shortened by 3 bases and J by 4 bases, with 10 bases between the two germline ends. Written as DNA, the CDR3 is TGTGCCAGCTCACCCGGGACAAATTACGAGCAGTACTTC. Translating gives CASSPGTNYEQYF.

This clone was recorded once. The rearrangement links TRBV27 to TRBJ1-4, with a tentative D call TRBD1 (6 bases). This CDR3 spans 15 amino acids. The germline V gene encodes CDR1 MNHEY and CDR2 SMNVEV (reference sequence). V lost 4 bases and J 1 base, leaving 10 bases between the germline ends. CDR3 protein: CASSSNRVTNEKLFF. The CDR3 nucleotides read TGTGCCAGCAGTTCCAACAGGGTAACTAATGAAAAACTGTTTTTT.

The genes are TRBV2 and TRBJ1-1; D is possibly TRBD1 (6 bases). Germline V gives CDR1 SNHLY, CDR2 FYNNEI. The ends were cut back, 3 bases at V and 4 bases at J, with 12 bases in the middle. This CDR3 is built from 14 residues. Here the CDR3 DNA reads TGTGCCAGCAGTGAGCACAGGGCGGGCACTGAAGCTTTCTTT. Residues: CASSEHRAGTEAFF.

V is TRBV5-1 and J is TRBJ2-3, with 9 bases matching TRBD2. The J segment lost 0 bases and the V segment lost 4 bases, leaving 6 bases of the junction unmatched. This CDR3 has 16 residues. Germline V lookup: CDR1 SGHRS, CDR2 YFSETQ. The DNA for the CDR3 is TGCGCCAGCAGCCTCTTAGCGGGGGCCAGCACAGATACGCAGTATTTT. This gives the protein CASSLLAGASTDTQYF.

The sample holds a few counts of this clone. V is TRBV7-2 and J is TRBJ2-2; no clear D gene. CDR1 SGHTA and CDR2 FQGNSA come from the germline V gene. Trimming took 5 bases from V and 7 from J, leaving 11 bases between them. The CDR3 runs to 13 residues. The CDR3 loop reads CASSPPGHGELFF. CDR3 bases: TGTGCCAGCAGCCCCCCTGGGCACGGGGAGCTGTTTTTT.

The rearrangement joins TRBV10-3 to TRBJ1-2; TRBD1 is a possible D gene (6 bases). Germline V lookup: CDR1 ENHRY, CDR2 SYGVKD. V lost 0 bases to trimming and J lost 5 bases, with 10 bases between them. The CDR3 loop spans 14 amino acids. This CDR3 is CAISESAGVYGYTF. As DNA, the CDR3 is TGTGCCATCAGTGAGTCGGCAGGGGTTTATGGCTACACCTTC.

The chain employs TRBV4-1 and TRBJ2-3, with TRBD2 as a possible D gene (6 bases). Germline V gene data show CDR1 as MGHRA and CDR2 as YSYEKL. This CDR3 has 16 amino acids. V gave up 0 bases and J gave up 5 bases, with 15 bases separating them. CDR3 nucleotides: TGCGCCAGCAGCCAAGAAGTTAGCGGAGTTAAAGATACGCAGTATTTT. Translated, it gives CASSQEVSGVKDTQYF.

The gene calls are TRBV10-1 and TRBJ2-1; 7 positions match TRBD2. Germline CDR1 WNHNN, CDR2 SYGVQD (reference sequence). The CDR3 extends over 15 amino acids. With 8 bases clipped from V and 4 bases from J, the junction kept 11 bases outside the gene matches. CDR3 sequence: CASGRDPFKYNEQFF. The CDR3 nucleotides read TGCGCCAGCGGGAGGGACCCTTTTAAGTACAATGAGCAGTTCTTC.

V gene TRBV5-1 combines with J gene TRBJ1-5, with a possible D match to TRBD1 (6 bases). The CDR3 loop spans 15 amino acids. The ends were cut back, 1 base at V and 3 bases at J, with 11 bases in the middle. Germline values: CDR1 SGHRS, CDR2 YFSETQ. The CDR3 DNA is TGCGCCAGCAGCTTGAATGGGGGCATCAATCAGCCCCAGCATTTT. Protein product: CASSLNGGINQPQHF.

This clone was seen a handful of times. The chain combines TRBV11-3 with TRBJ1-4; 11 positions agree with TRBD1. The CDR3 is 15 residues long. Germline assignment: CDR1 SGHNT and CDR2 YENEEA. The J segment lost 8 bases and the V segment lost 7 bases, leaving 9 bases of the junction unmatched. CDR3 loop: CASITPGQGDEKLFF. CDR3 coding DNA: TGTGCCAGCATCACACCGGGACAGGGGGACGAAAAACTGTTTTTT.

The V gene is TRBV6-5, the J gene TRBJ2-7; the D gene is possibly TRBD1 (6 bases). The CDR3 loop spans 15 amino acids. The V and J ends lost 8 bases and 5 bases respectively, with 22 bases between them. The germline CDR1 and CDR2 sequences are MNHEY and SVGAGI. The CDR3 region has the DNA TGTGCCAGCGGCCGACAGGCTCCGTCCGTCGACGAGCAGTACTTC. It encodes CASGRQAPSVDEQYF.

CDR3 in DNA: TGTGCCAGCAGTGGGACAGCCTACGAGCAGTACTTC. This encodes CASSGTAYEQYF. V gene TRBV2 combines with J gene TRBJ2-7, with D tentatively TRBD1 (6 bases). CDR3 size: 12 residues. Germline CDR1 is SNHLY and CDR2 is FYNNEI. Trimming left V 4 bases short and J 2 bases short, with 6 bases between. The full variable domain, its missing parts supplied by reference TRBV2 and TRBJ2-7, is EPEVTQTPSHQVTQMGQEVILRCVPISNHLYFYWYRQILGQKVEFLVSFYNNEISEKSEIFDDQFSVERPDGSNFTLKIRSTKLEDSAMYFCASSGTAYEQYFGPGTRLTVT.

This clone occurred a few times. In DNA, the CDR3 is TGTGCCACCAGCCCTACCGGGACAGGGGACACCAGTACCTATGGCTACACCTTC. This gives the protein CATSPTGTGDTSTYGYTF. The chain carries TRBV15 and TRBJ1-2; 10 nucleotides align to TRBD1. The length of the CDR3 is 18 residues. The ends lost 5 bases at V and 4 bases at J; junction bases unmatched: 16. Germline V gives CDR1 LNHNV, CDR2 YYDKDF (reference sequence).

This chain uses TRBV12-3 or TRBV12-4 with TRBJ2-5; D gene unclear. The germline V and J ends were trimmed by 0 bases and 5 bases, with 7 bases remaining between them. The CDR3 has 13 amino acids. The CDR3 is CASSLALVETQYF. The CDR3 DNA is TGTGCCAGCAGTTTAGCACTGGTGGAGACCCAGTACTTC.